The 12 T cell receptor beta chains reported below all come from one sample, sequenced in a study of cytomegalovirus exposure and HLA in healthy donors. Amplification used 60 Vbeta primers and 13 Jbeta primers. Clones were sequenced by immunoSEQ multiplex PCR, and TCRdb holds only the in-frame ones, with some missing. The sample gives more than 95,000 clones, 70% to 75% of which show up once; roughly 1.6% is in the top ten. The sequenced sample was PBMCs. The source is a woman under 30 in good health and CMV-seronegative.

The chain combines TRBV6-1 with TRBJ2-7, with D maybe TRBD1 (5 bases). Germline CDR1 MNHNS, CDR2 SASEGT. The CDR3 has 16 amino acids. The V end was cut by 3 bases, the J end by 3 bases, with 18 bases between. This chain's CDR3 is CASSDPARADSYEQYF. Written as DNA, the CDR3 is TGTGCCAGCAGTGACCCCGCTCGGGCCGACAGCTACGAGCAGTACTTC.

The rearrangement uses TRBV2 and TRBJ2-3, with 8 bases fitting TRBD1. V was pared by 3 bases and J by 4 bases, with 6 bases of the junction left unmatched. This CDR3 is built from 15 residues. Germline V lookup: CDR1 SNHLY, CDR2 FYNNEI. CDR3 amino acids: CASSDTKQGADTQYF. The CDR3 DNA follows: TGTGCCAGCAGTGACACGAAACAGGGGGCAGATACGCAGTATTTT.

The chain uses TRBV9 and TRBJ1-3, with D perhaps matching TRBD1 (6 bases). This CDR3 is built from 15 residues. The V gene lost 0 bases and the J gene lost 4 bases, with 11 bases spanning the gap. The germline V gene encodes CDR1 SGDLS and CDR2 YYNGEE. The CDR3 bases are TGTGCCAGCAGCGTAGAGGGGGTATCGGGAAACACCATATATTTT. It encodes CASSVEGVSGNTIYF.

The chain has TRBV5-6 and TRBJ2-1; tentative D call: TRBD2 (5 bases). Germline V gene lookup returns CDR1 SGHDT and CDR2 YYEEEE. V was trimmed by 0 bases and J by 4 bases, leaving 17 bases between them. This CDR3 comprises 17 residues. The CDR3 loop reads CASSLEGFGVSYNEQFF. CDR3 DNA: TGTGCCAGCAGCTTGGAAGGTTTCGGGGTTTCGTACAATGAGCAGTTCTTC.

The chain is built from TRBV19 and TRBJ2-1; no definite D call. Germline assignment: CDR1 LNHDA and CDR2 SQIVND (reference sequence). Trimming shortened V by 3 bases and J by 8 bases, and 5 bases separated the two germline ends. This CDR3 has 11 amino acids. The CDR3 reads CASSMSDEQFF. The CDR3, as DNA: TGTGCCAGTAGTATGAGTGATGAGCAGTTCTTC.

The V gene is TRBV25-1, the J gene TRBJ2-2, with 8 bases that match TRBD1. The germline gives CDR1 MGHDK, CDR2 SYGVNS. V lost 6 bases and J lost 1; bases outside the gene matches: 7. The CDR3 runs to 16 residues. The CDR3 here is CASSPGRGLNTGELFF. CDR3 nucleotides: TGTGCCAGCAGCCCTGGCAGGGGGCTGAACACCGGGGAGCTGTTTTTT. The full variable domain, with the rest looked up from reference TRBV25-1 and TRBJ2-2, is EADIYQTPRYLVIGTGKKITLECSQTMGHDKMYWYQQDPGMELHLIHYSYGVNSTEKGDLSSESTVSRIRTEHFPLTLESARPSHTSQYLCASSPGRGLNTGELFFGEGSRLTVL.

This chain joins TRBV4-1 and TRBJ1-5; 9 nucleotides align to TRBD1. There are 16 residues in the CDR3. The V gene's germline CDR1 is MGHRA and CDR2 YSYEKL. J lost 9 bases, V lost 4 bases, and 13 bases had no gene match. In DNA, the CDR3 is TGCGCCAGCAGCCCTAGGACAGGGGACCTTTTTTCGCCCCAGCATTTT. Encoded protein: CASSPRTGDLFSPQHF.

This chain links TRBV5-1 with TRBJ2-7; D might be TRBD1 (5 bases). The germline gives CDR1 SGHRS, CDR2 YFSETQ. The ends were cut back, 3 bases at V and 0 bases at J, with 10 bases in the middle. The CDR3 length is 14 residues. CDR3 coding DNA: TGCGCCAGCAGCTACCAGACAGTCTCCTACGAGCAGTACTTC. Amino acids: CASSYQTVSYEQYF. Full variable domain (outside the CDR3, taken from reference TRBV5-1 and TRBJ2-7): KAGVTQTPRYLIKTRGQQVTLSCSPISGHRSVSWYQQTPGQGLQFLFEYFSETQRNKGNFPGRFSGRQFSNSRSEMNVSTLELGDSALYLCASSYQTVSYEQYFGPGTRLTVT.

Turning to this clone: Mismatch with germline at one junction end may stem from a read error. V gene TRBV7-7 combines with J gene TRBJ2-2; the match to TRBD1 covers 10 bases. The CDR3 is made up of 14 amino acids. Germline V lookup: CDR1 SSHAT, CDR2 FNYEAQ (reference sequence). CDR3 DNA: TGTGCTAGCAGCTTAGGGACAGGGGCCGGGGAGCTGTTTTTT. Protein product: CASSLGTGAGELFF.

The CDR3 DNA follows: TGTGCCAGCTCCGGGACTAGCGGTGGGGAGCAGTACTTC. Its protein is CASSGTSGGEQYF. V usage is TRBV6-1 and J usage is TRBJ2-7; 11 nucleotides line up with TRBD2. The CDR3 loop spans 13 amino acids. The junction had 7 bases not matched to a gene; V was cut back by 8 bases and J by 7 bases. Germline V gene data show CDR1 as MNHNS and CDR2 as SASEGT.

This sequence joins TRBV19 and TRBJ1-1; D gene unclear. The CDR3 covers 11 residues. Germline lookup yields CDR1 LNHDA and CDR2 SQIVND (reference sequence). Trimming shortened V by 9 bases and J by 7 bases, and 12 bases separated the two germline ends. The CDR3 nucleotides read TGTGCCAGCGGATACGGGTTTGAAGCTTTCTTT. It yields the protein CASGYGFEAFF.

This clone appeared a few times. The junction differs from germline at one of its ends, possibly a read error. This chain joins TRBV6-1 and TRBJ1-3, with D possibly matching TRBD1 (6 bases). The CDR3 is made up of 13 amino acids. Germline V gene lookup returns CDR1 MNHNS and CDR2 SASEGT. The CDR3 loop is CASSFFGGQLLDF. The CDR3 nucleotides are TGTGCCAGCAGTTTCTTTGGGGGACAACTCCTAGATTTT.